This record covers a single TCR beta chain. The data belong to a study of identical twins. A single record per CDR3 protein comes from TCRdb applying MiXCR to the 5' RACE reads. This repertoire shows 400,000 to 650,000 distinct CDR3 sequences, roughly 21% found once; its top ten account for around 0.91%. This same sample was also taken into another study, of T cells expressing NK-cell markers. That work contributes: One of eight sequenced donors was HCMV-seronegative; the other seven were seropositive. Of CD8+ T cells, about 1.0-8% belonged to dominant NKG2C+ clonotypes in roughly six donors.

This clonotype was obtained from a woman in her late teens or twenties in good health. The sequenced material came from CD4+ T cells sorted from blood.

CDR3 nucleotides: TGCAGTGCTAGTGCTAGCGCCTCCTACGAGCAGTACTTC. The encoded protein is CSASASASYEQYF. V and J are TRBV20-1 and TRBJ2-7, with TRBD2 as a possible D gene (6 bases). The germline V gene has CDR1 DFQATT and CDR2 SNEGSKA (reference sequence). V was shortened by 3 bases and J by 0 bases, with 9 bases between the two germline ends. This CDR3 spans 13 amino acids.